This T cell receptor (beta chain) was observed in a study of response to subunit inactivated influenza vaccine. Each CDR3 protein gets one entry after TCRdb re-called the RT-PCR reads with MiXCR. Of 650,000 to 800,000 distinct CDR3 sequences in the sample, approximately 15% were seen once. CDR1 SQVTM and CDR2 ANQGSEA come from the germline V gene. The V gene lost 4 bases and the J gene lost 1 base, with 18 bases spanning the gap. The CDR3 covers 16 residues. Notes on this clonotype: The antigen remains undetermined.

Study results and caveats: Seasonal influenza vaccination, on each occasion, was suggested by the authors to recruit few new T cells.

Sequenced material: PBMCs from blood, taken around 14 days before vaccination. The sequence came from a man aged 50-60 years who received an inactivated influenza vaccine. The chain combines TRBV29-1 with TRBJ2-3; the D gene is possibly TRBD2 (8 bases). CDR3 DNA: TGCAGCGTTGGTCCGACAGGGACTAGGGGCACAGATACGCAGTATTTT. This codes for CSVGPTGTRGTDTQYF.